This is a list of T cell receptor beta chains from one sample in a study of T cell repertoires in cytomegalovirus infection. TCRdb redid the calling of the reads with MiXCR, one entry per CDR3 protein. The table records 900,000 to 950,000 distinct CDR3 sequences, roughly 30% of them present only once. Their recognized antigens are unknown. Sequenced material: cultured CD8+ T cells from PBMCs, taken from culture after CMV antigen stimulation. These receptors were collected from a human donor in good health (CMV status not recorded). Some clones in this sample may be carry-over from other donors' samples. Both conserved end residues are part of each CDR3. A D gene is named only where the DNA matches it firmly. Size is omitted from some rows. Given values are once, few, many or a class for expanded clones.

J: TRBJ1-2
D: .
size: few
V: TRBV3-1
DNA: TGTGCCAGCAGCCCTCTGATTACGTCCGACAGTAACTATGGCTACACCTTC
CDR3: CASSPLITSDSNYGYTF

J: TRBJ1-6
D: TRBD1
size: few
V: TRBV2
DNA: TGTGCCAGCAGTGAATGGTCGCCTGTTACAGGGGATTCACCCCTCCACTTT
CDR3: CASSEWSPVTGDSPLHF

J: TRBJ1-2
D: .
size: few
V: TRBV19
DNA: TGTGCCAGTAGTATGGGGACGTTGAGTGGCTACACCTTC
CDR3: CASSMGTLSGYTF

J: TRBJ1-2
D: .
size: .
V: TRBV14
DNA: TGTGCCAGCAGCCCCGCCGGGACTACCTATGGCTACACCTTC
CDR3: CASSPAGTTYGYTF

J: TRBJ1-3
D: TRBD1
size: many
V: TRBV7-2
DNA: TGTGCCAGCAGCCCGGACAGGGGAAACTTCGTTCGAAACACCATATATTTT
CDR3: CASSPDRGNFVRNTIYF

J: TRBJ2-1
D: .
size: few
V: TRBV5-5
DNA: TGTGCCAGCACCTCCGGGCCCAGCCACTACAATGAGCAGTTCTTC
CDR3: CASTSGPSHYNEQFF

J: TRBJ1-1
D: .
size: few
V: TRBV12-5
DNA: TGTGCTAGTGGAGGCCCATCAGTGAACACTGAAGCTTTCTTT
CDR3: CASGGPSVNTEAFF

J: TRBJ1-5
D: .
size: .
V: TRBV11-3
DNA: TGTGCCAGCACAACCCAAGTTTGGAATCAGCCCCAGCATTTT
CDR3: CASTTQVWNQPQHF

J: TRBJ1-5
D: TRBD1
size: .
V: TRBV12-3/TRBV12-4
DNA: TGTGCCAGCAGAGGTCAGGGGGCCAGCAATCAGCCCCAGCATTTT
CDR3: CASRGQGASNQPQHF

J: TRBJ2-3
D: .
size: few
V: TRBV6-1
DNA: TGTGCCAGCAGTGAAGCGGTAGGGTATACAGATACGCAGTATTTT
CDR3: CASSEAVGYTDTQYF

J: TRBJ2-1
D: .
size: few
V: TRBV6-5
DNA: TGTGCCAGCAGTTGGGGGACTTTCAGCTCCTACAATGAGCAGTTCTTC
CDR3: CASSWGTFSSYNEQFF

J: TRBJ1-2
D: .
size: .
V: TRBV7-9
DNA: TGTGCCAGCAGCCCCCTCGACGGTGGCTACACCTTC
CDR3: CASSPLDGGYTF

J: TRBJ2-1
D: TRBD2
size: .
V: TRBV2
DNA: TGTGCCAGCACTACAAGCGGGGGGGAGCAGTTCTTC
CDR3: CASTTSGGEQFF

J: TRBJ2-6
D: .
size: few
V: TRBV12-3/TRBV12-4
DNA: TGTGCCAGCACTGGGGAGGGGGCCCCTTCTGGGGCCAACGTCCTGACTTTC
CDR3: CASTGEGAPSGANVLTF